The subject of this entry is one T cell receptor beta chain. The data belong to a study of blood T cell repertoires in COVID-19. Turning to the study itself: Collection of acute and convalescent COVID-19 samples took place in the United States, Italy and Spain.

With V trimmed by 5 bases and J by 3 bases, 5 bases remained unmatched. Germline V gene data show CDR1 as SGHAT and CDR2 as FQNNGV. This CDR3 spans 15 amino acids. Per the authors' pipeline: How many nucleated cells were present was estimated from reference gene primer amplification. TCRdb's table, derived via immunoSEQ multiplex PCR, lists solely in-frame clones and lacks some. The V and J calls and the clone size are those of that table, but D and trimming were determined from the DNA. The sample holds 200,000 to 300,000 clones, 65% to 90% seen once. This TCR was recovered from a woman in her 70s with acute or convalescent COVID-19. The chain joins TRBV11-2 to TRBJ2-7; 12 bases line up with TRBD2. The specimen was peripheral blood. The CDR3 nucleotides read TGTGCCAGCAGCCCGTCTAGCGGGGGGGTCTACGAGCAGTACTTC. Its translation is CASSPSSGGVYEQYF.